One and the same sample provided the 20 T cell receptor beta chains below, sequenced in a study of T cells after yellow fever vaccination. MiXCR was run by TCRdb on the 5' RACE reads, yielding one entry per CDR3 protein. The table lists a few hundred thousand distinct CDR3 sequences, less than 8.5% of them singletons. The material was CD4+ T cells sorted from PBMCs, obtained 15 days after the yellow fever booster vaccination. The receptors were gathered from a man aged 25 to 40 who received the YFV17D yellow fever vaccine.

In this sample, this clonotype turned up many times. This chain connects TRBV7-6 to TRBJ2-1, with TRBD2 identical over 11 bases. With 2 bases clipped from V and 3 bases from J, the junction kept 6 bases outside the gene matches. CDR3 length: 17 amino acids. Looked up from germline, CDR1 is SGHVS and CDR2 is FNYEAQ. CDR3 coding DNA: TGTGCCAGCAGCTTATATAGCGGGAGGGGTTACTACAATGAGCAGTTCTTC. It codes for CASSLYSGRGYYNEQFF.

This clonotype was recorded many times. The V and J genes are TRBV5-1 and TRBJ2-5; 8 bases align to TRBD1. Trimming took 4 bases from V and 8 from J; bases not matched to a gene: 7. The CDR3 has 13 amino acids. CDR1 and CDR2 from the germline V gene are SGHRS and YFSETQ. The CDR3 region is CASSPGTGGTQYF. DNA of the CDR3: TGCGCCAGCAGCCCCGGGACAGGTGGAACCCAGTACTTC. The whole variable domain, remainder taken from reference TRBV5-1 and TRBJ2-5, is KAGVTQTPRYLIKTRGQQVTLSCSPISGHRSVSWYQQTPGQGLQFLFEYFSETQRNKGNFPGRFSGRQFSNSRSEMNVSTLELGDSALYLCASSPGTGGTQYFGPGTRLLVL.

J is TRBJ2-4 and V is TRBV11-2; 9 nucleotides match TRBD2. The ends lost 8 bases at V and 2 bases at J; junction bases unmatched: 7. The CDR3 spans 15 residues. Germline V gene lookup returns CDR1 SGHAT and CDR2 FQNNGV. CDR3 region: CASPLSGRTKNIQYF. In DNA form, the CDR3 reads TGTGCCAGCCCCCTTAGCGGGAGAACCAAAAACATTCAGTACTTC.

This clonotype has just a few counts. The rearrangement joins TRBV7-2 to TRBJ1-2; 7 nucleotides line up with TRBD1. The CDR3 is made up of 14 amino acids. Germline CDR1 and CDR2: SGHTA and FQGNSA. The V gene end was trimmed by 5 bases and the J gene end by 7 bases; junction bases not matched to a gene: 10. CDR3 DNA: TGTGCCAGCAGCGATAGGGGGCCCCTGAGTGGCTACACCTTC. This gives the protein CASSDRGPLSGYTF.

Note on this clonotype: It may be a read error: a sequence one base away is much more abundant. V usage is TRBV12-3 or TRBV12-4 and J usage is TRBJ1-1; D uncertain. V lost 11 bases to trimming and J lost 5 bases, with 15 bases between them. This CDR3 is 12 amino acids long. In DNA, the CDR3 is TGTGCCGTCCAACAGATAAAGACTGAAGCTTTCTTT. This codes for CAVQQIKTEAFF.

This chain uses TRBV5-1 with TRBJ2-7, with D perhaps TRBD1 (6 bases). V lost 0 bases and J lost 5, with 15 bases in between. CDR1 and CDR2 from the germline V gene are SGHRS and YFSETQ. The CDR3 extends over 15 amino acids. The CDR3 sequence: CASSLASVRGHEQYF. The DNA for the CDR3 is TGCGCCAGCAGCTTGGCCTCAGTCAGGGGCCACGAGCAGTACTTC.

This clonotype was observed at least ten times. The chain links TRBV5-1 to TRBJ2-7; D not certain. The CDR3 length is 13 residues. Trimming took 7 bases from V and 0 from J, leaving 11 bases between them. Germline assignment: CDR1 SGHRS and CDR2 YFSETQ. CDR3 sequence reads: CASSSSSSYEQYF. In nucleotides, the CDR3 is TGCGCCAGCTCGAGCTCGAGCTCCTACGAGCAGTACTTC.

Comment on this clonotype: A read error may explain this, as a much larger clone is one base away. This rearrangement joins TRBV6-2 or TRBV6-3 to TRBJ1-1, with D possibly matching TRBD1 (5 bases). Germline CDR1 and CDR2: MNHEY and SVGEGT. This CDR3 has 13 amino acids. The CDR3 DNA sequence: TGTGCCAGCACCTGGGACCGGAACACTGAAGCTCTCTTT. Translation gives CASTWDRNTEALF.

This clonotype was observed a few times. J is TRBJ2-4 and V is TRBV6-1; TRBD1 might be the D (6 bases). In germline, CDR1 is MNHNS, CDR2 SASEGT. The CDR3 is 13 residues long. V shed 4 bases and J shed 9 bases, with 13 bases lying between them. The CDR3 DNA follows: TGTGCCAGCAGTGGGACAGTCGAGGCCATTCAGTACTTC. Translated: CASSGTVEAIQYF.

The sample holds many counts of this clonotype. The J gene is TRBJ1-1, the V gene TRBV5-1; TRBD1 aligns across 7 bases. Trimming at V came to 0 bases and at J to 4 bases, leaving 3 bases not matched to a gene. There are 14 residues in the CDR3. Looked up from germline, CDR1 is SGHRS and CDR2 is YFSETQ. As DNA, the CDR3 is TGCGCCAGCAGCTTGGGGGACAGAAGCACTGAAGCTTTCTTT. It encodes CASSLGDRSTEAFF.

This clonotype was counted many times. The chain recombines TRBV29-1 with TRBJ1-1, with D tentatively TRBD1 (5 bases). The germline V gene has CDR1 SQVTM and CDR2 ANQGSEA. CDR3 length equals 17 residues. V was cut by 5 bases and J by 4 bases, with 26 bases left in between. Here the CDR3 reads CSVNWGGRWRKGTEAFF. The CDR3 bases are TGCAGCGTTAATTGGGGGGGGAGATGGAGGAAAGGCACTGAAGCTTTCTTT.

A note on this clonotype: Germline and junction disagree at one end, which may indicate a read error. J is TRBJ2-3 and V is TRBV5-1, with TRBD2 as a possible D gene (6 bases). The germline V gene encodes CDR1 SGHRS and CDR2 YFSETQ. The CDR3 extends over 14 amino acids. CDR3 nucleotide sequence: TGCGCCAGCACACCCGGCGGGGTCGGAGATACGCACTATTTT. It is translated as CASTPGGVGDTHYF.

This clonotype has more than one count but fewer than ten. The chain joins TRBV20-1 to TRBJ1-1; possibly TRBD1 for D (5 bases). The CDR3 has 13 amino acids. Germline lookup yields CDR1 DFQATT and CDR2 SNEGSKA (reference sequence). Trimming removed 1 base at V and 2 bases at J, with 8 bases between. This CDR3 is CSARVGANTEAFF. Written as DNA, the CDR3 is TGCAGTGCTAGAGTTGGGGCCAACACTGAAGCTTTCTTT.

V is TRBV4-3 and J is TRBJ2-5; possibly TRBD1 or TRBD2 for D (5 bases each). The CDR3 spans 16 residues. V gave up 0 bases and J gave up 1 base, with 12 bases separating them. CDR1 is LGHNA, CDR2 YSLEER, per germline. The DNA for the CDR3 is TGCGCCAGCAGCCAAGAGAACGGGGCGGGCCAAGAGACCCAGTACTTC. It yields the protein CASSQENGAGQETQYF.

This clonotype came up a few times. CDR3 in amino acids: CASSPLAGPRHEQFF. In DNA, the CDR3 is TGTGCCAGCAGCCCGTTGGCGGGGCCCCGGCATGAGCAGTTCTTC. The gene calls are TRBV7-2 and TRBJ2-1, with D maybe TRBD2 (6 bases). From germline, CDR1 is SGHTA and CDR2 FQGNSA. V was pared by 5 bases and J by 8 bases, with 19 bases between. The CDR3 has 15 residues.

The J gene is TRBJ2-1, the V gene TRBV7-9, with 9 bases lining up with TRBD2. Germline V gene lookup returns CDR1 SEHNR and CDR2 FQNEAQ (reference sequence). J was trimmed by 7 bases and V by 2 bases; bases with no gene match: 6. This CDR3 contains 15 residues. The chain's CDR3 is CASSLRREGVNEQFF. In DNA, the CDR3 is TGTGCCAGCAGCTTAAGGCGGGAGGGCGTAAATGAGCAGTTCTTC.

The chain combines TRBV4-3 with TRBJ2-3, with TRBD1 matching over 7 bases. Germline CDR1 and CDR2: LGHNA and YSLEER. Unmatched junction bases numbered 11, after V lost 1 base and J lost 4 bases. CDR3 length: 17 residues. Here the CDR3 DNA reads TGCGCCAGCAGCCAAGTCCTAACAGGGGTTAATCCAGATACGCAGTATTTT. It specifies CASSQVLTGVNPDTQYF.

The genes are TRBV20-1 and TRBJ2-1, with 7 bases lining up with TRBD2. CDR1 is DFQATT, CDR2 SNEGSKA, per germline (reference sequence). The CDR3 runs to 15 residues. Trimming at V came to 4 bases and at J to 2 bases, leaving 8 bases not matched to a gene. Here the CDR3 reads CSAKASGFPYNEQFF. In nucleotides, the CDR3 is TGCAGTGCTAAAGCTAGCGGCTTCCCCTACAATGAGCAGTTCTTC.

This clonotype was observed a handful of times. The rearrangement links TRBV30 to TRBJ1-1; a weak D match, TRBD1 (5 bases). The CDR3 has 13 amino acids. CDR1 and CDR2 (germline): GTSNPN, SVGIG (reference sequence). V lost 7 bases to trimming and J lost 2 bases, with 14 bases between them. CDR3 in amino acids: CALHRGPNTEAFF. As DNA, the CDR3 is TGTGCCTTACACCGGGGCCCAAACACTGAAGCTTTCTTT. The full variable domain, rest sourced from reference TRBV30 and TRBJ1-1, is SQTIHQWPATLVQPVGSPLSLECTVEGTSNPNLYWYRQAAGRGLQLLFYSVGIGQISSEVPQNLSASRPQDRQFILSSKKLLLSDSGFYLCALHRGPNTEAFFGQGTRLTVV.

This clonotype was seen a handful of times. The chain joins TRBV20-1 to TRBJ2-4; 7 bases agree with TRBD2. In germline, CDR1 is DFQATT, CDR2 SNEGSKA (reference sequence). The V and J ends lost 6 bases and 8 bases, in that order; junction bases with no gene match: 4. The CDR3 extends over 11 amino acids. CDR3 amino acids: CSARGGDIQYF. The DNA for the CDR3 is TGCAGTGCCCGGGGAGGGGACATTCAGTACTTC.